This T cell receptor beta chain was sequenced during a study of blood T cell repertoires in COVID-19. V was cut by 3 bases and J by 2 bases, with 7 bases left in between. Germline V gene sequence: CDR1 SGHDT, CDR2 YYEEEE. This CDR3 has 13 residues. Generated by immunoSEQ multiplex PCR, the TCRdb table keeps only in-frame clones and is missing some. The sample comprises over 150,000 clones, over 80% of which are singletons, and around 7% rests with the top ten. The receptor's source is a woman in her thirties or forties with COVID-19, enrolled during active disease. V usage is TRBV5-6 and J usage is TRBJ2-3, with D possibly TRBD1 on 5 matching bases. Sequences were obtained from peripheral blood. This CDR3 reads CASSSRATDTQYF. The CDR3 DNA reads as TGTGCCAGCAGCTCCAGGGCCACAGATACGCAGTATTTT.